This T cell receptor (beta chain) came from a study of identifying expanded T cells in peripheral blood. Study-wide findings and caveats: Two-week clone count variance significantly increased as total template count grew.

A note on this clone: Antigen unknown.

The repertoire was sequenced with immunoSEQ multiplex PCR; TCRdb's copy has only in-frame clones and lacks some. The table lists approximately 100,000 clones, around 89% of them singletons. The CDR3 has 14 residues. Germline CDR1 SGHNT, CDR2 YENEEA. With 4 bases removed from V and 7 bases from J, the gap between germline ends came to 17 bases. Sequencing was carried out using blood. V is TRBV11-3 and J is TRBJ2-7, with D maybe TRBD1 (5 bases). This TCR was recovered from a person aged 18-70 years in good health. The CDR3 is CASSYLGADTEQYF. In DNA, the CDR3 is TGTGCCAGCAGCTACCTAGGGGCTGACACTGAGCAGTACTTC. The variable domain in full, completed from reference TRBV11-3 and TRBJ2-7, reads EAGVVQSPRYKIIEKKQPVAFWCNPISGHNTLYWYLQNLGQGPELLIRYENEEAVDDSQLPKDRFSAERLKGVDSTLKIQPAELGDSAVYLCASSYLGADTEQYFGPGTRLTVT.